This TCR beta chain was captured by sequencing in a study of response to subunit inactivated influenza vaccine. Study-level results: Authors suggested few new T cells are recruited by each seasonal influenza vaccination.

This clonotype came up many times. The antigen is not known. The CDR3 spans 15 residues. The germline gives CDR1 SGHRS, CDR2 YFSETQ. The ends were cut back, 1 base at V and 4 bases at J, with 14 bases in the middle. TCRdb redid the calling of the RT-PCR reads with MiXCR, one entry per CDR3 protein. The profile shows roughly 790,000 distinct CDR3 sequences, 20% to 25% of them singletons. The clonotype comes from a man in his fifties or sixties who received an inactivated influenza vaccine. The rearrangement uses TRBV5-1 and TRBJ2-5, with D perhaps assigned TRBD1 or TRBD2 (5 bases each). The sample was PBMCs from blood, taken 4 to 6 days after vaccination. The CDR3 bases are TGCGCCAGCAGCTTGACAATGGGACCGGGAGAGACCCAGTACTTC. This encodes CASSLTMGPGETQYF.